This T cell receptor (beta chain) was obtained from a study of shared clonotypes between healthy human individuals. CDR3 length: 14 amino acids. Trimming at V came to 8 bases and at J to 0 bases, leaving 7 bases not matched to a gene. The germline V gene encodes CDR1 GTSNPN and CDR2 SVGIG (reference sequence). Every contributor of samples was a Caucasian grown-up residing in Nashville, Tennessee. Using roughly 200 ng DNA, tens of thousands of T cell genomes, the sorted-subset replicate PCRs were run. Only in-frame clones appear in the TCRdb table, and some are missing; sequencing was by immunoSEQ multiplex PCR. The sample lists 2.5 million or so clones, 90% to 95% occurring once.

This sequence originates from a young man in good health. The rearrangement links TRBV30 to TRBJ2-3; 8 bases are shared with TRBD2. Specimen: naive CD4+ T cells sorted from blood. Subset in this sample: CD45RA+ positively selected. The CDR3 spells CALTASGSTDTQYF. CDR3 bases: TGTGCCCTGACGGCTAGCGGGAGCACAGATACGCAGTATTTT.